The 10 T cell receptor beta chains listed next were all sequenced from one sample in a study of blood T cell repertoires in COVID-19. The table came from immunoSEQ multiplex PCR; TCRdb's copy has only in-frame clones and leaves some out. The sample includes 65,000 to 80,000 clones, roughly nine tenths of them seen just once. Sequencing was performed on peripheral blood. The receptor source for this set is a man aged 80 or over in a cohort sampled during active COVID-19.

The chain carries TRBV6-5 and TRBJ2-1; TRBD1 aligns across 9 bases. The CDR3 sequence is 15 residues long. Germline V gene data show CDR1 as MNHEY and CDR2 as SVGAGI. J was trimmed by 8 bases and V by 7 bases; bases with no gene match: 12. CDR3 sequence: CASISPGQGVDEQFF. CDR3 coding DNA: TGTGCCAGCATTTCGCCGGGACAGGGAGTCGATGAGCAGTTCTTC.

This chain links TRBV7-8 with TRBJ1-4; perhaps TRBD1 as D (5 bases). This CDR3 is 14 amino acids long. Germline V gives CDR1 SGHVS, CDR2 FQNEAQ. Deletions cut 3 bases from V and 4 bases from J, with 9 bases between. In nucleotides, the CDR3 is TGTGCCAGCAGCTTCGGGGGAAGTAATGAAAAACTGTTTTTT. The encoded protein is CASSFGGSNEKLFF.

The sample holds a few counts of this clone. The gene calls are TRBV3-1 (or the pseudogene TRBV3-2) and TRBJ1-5; no reliable D call. V was pared by 1 base and J by 6 bases, with 4 bases between. The germline CDR1 and CDR2 sequences are LGHDT and YNNKEL (reference sequence). This CDR3 contains 12 residues. CDR3 bases: TGTGCCAGCAGCCAAGTCGGTCAGCCCCAGCATTTT. As protein: CASSQVGQPQHF.

The chain employs TRBV11-3 and TRBJ2-3; 8 bases are shared with TRBD1. The CDR3 has 15 amino acids. After removal of 5 bases from V and 2 bases from J, the junction contained 6 bases not matched to a gene. The V gene's germline CDR1 is SGHNT and CDR2 YENEEA. DNA of the CDR3: TGTGCCAGCAGCCCACGGGGACAGGCCACAGATACGCAGTATTTT. It translates to CASSPRGQATDTQYF.

The V call is TRBV10-3, the J call TRBJ1-5; D is undetermined. CDR1 and CDR2 (germline): ENHRY, SYGVKD. This CDR3 comprises 14 residues. Deletions cut 4 bases from V and 3 bases from J, with 10 bases between. The CDR3 reads CAISGSRLNQPQHF. CDR3 in DNA: TGTGCCATCAGTGGATCCAGACTCAATCAGCCCCAGCATTTT.

The chain couples TRBV3-1 (or the pseudogene TRBV3-2) to TRBJ2-1; 9 nucleotides align to TRBD2. CDR1 and CDR2 from the germline V gene are LGHDT and YNNKEL (reference sequence). The CDR3 spans 16 residues. The trim removed 1 base at V and 8 bases at J, leaving 9 bases unmatched. The CDR3 bases are TGTGCCAGCAGCCAAGTGTGGGCTAGCGGGGCCGATGAGCAGTTCTTC. The encoded protein is CASSQVWASGADEQFF.

V usage is TRBV6-6 and J usage is TRBJ1-5, with TRBD1 matching 9 bases. Per the germline V gene, CDR1 is MNHNY and CDR2 is SVGAGI (reference sequence). The CDR3 covers 14 residues. Trimming removed 5 bases from V and 7 bases from J; junction bases left unmatched: 6. CDR3 nucleotide sequence: TGTGCCAGCAGTCCCGGACAGGGGACACAGCCCCAGCATTTT. Residues: CASSPGQGTQPQHF.

This chain links TRBV19 with TRBJ1-2; TRBD1 aligns across 11 bases. J gave up 3 bases and V 6 bases, and 12 bases lay outside the gene matches. The CDR3 contains 17 residues. Per the germline V gene, CDR1 is LNHDA and CDR2 is SQIVND (reference sequence). The CDR3, as DNA: TGTGCCAGTAGACCTCATGGGGGACAGGGGGTACACTATGGCTACACCTTC. Translation gives CASRPHGGQGVHYGYTF.

This chain links TRBV4-1 with TRBJ2-5, with 9 bases aligning to TRBD2. J was trimmed by 1 base and V by 5 bases; bases with no gene match: 2. Germline CDR1 and CDR2: MGHRA and YSYEKL. The CDR3 loop spans 14 amino acids. DNA for the CDR3: TGCGCCAGCAGCGTTAGCGGGGGCCAAGAGACCCAGTACTTC. Amino acid sequence: CASSVSGGQETQYF.

The rearrangement links TRBV15 to TRBJ1-2, with TRBD1 as a possible D gene (5 bases). This CDR3 has 13 amino acids. Deletions cut 0 bases from V and 4 bases from J, with 6 bases between. Germline loops: CDR1 LNHNV, CDR2 YYDKDF (reference sequence). CDR3 DNA sequence: TGTGCCACCAGCAGAGACCAGGGCTATGGCTACACCTTC. Protein product: CATSRDQGYGYTF. Combining the CDR3 with reference TRBV15 and TRBJ1-2 gives the whole variable domain DAMVIQNPRYQVTQFGKPVTLSCSQTLNHNVMYWYQQKSSQAPKLLFHYYDKDFNNEADTPDNFQSRRPNTSFCFLDIRSPGLGDTAMYLCATSRDQGYGYTFGSGTRLTVV.